These T cell receptor beta chains were read from a single sample in a study of blood T cell repertoires in COVID-19. The assay was immunoSEQ multiplex PCR, and TCRdb's table has in-frame clones only and misses some. Among under 250,000 clones listed, roughly 92% were seen once. Specimen: peripheral blood. The receptor source for this set is a man aged 60-69 years with COVID-19, enrolled during active disease. Both conserved end residues are part of each CDR3. A D gene is named only where the DNA matches it firmly. A row's size may be missing; if present it is once, few, many or a size class.

clone_size j_call d_call v_call cdr3_aa cdr3_nt
NA TRBJ1-2 NA TRBV11-3 CASSLEGGDYGYTF TGTGCCAGCAGCTTAGAGGGAGGAGACTATGGCTACACCTTC
NA TRBJ1-2 TRBD1 TRBV19 CASSPTRTGGNYGYTF TGTGCCAGTAGTCCGACCCGGACAGGGGGCAACTATGGCTACACCTTC
NA TRBJ2-3 TRBD1 TRBV18 CASSRKGGITTDTQYF TGTGCCAGCTCACGAAAAGGGGGCATTACCACAGATACGCAGTATTTT
NA TRBJ2-2 NA TRBV18 CASSPPGAGLPARELFF TGTGCCAGCTCACCACCGGGGGCCGGCCTCCCCGCGAGGGAGCTGTTTTTT
few TRBJ2-7 NA TRBV6-6 CASIPSGGPYEQYF TGTGCCAGCATCCCCTCAGGGGGGCCCTACGAGCAGTACTTC
NA TRBJ2-3 TRBD2 TRBV19 CASSPGPTSGINTDTQYF TGTGCCAGTAGTCCGGGCCCGACTAGCGGGATTAACACAGATACGCAGTATTTT
NA TRBJ2-2 TRBD2 TRBV9 CASSPWTSGNTGELFF TGTGCCAGCAGCCCCTGGACTAGCGGTAACACCGGGGAGCTGTTTTTT
NA TRBJ2-1 NA TRBV3-1/TRBV3-2 CASSQSMEGRNEQFF TGTGCCAGCAGCCAAAGTATGGAGGGGCGGAATGAGCAGTTCTTC
NA TRBJ1-3 NA TRBV6-1 CASSERGGPLGNTIYF TGTGCCAGCAGTGAACGGGGGGGACCGCTAGGAAACACCATATATTTT
once TRBJ2-7 NA TRBV21-1 CASSPLSYEQYF TGTGCCAGCAGCCCGTTATCTTACGAGCAGTACTTC
NA TRBJ1-5 TRBD1 TRBV7-8 CASSPTGQGVNQPQHF TGTGCCAGCAGCCCAACGGGACAGGGAGTCAATCAGCCCCAGCATTTT
NA TRBJ1-5 NA TRBV7-2 CASSTAGLPLSPQHF TGTGCCAGCAGCACGGCGGGACTACCCTTGTCGCCCCAGCATTTT